This T cell receptor (beta chain) was captured by sequencing in a study of identical twins. Study-wide results and caveats: Low generation probability was overrepresented in out-of-frame alpha sequences shared by twins.

Comments on this clonotype: What it recognizes is unknown.

MiXCR, run by TCRdb on the 5' RACE reads, gives a single entry per CDR3 protein. The data show roughly 720,000 distinct CDR3 sequences, with approximately 18% seen just once and about an eighth held by the top ten. Between the trimmed V and J ends, which lost 0 bases and 2 bases, there was a span of 8 bases. The CDR3 covers 14 residues. Looked up from germline, CDR1 is SGHTA and CDR2 is FQGNSA. The sample was also reused in another study, on T cells expressing NK-cell markers.

The sequenced sample was PBMCs. The TCR sequence derives from a woman under 30 in good health. This chain uses TRBV7-2 with TRBJ2-7; no clear D. The CDR3 region is CASSLALSTYEQYF. CDR3 DNA sequence: TGTGCCAGCAGCTTAGCGCTCAGTACCTACGAGCAGTACTTC. Filled out from reference TRBV7-2 and TRBJ2-7, the complete variable domain reads GAGVSQSPSNKVTEKGKDVELRCDPISGHTALYWYRQSLGQGLEFLIYFQGNSAPDKSGLPSDRFSAERTGGSVSTLTIQRTQQEDSAVYLCASSLALSTYEQYFGPGTRLTVT.